This entry describes one T cell receptor (beta chain). The data were taken from a study of blood T cell repertoires in COVID-19. The germline V gene has CDR1 SGHRS and CDR2 YFSETQ. Trimming stripped 2 bases from V and 3 bases from J, with 17 bases between. The CDR3 runs 16 residues. Sequencing was performed with immunoSEQ multiplex PCR; in TCRdb, only in-frame clones are kept and a portion is missing. The sample lists about 92,000 clones, around 82% occurring once. Specimen: peripheral blood. This chain joins TRBV5-1 and TRBJ1-2, with a weak D call TRBD1 (5 bases). This sequence originates from a man aged 50 to 60 who had recovered from COVID-19. The CDR3 reads CASSLTMPPGDYGYTF. DNA for the CDR3: TGCGCCAGCAGCTTAACCATGCCTCCGGGGGACTATGGCTACACCTTC.